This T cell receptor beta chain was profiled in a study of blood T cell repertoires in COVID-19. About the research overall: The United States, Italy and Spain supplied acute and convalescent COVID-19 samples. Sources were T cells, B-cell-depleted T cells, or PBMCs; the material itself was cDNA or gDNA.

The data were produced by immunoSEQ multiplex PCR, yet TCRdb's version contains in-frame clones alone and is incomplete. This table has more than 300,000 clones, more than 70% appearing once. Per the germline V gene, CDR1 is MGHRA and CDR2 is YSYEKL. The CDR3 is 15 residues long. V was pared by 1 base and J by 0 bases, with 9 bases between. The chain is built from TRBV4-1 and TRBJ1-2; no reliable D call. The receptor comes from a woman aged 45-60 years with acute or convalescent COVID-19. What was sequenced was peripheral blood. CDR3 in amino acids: CASSQVLLANYGYTF. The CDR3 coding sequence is TGCGCCAGCAGCCAAGTACTCTTGGCTAACTATGGCTACACCTTC.